This TCR beta chain was observed in a study of cytomegalovirus exposure and HLA in healthy donors. The study, taken as a whole, reports: Sequencing artifact likely explains a cluster of highly shared sequence variants. In vitro experiments confirmed that three CMV-associated chains were specific for CMV antigens. In terms of immune exposure information, only CMV serostatus was available.

About this clone itself: What it binds is unknown.

CDR1 is SGHNT, CDR2 YYREEE, per germline (reference sequence). This CDR3 region has 17 residues. The V gene end was trimmed by 0 bases and the J gene end by 0 bases; junction bases not matched to a gene: 7. The PCR employed 60 Vbeta primers together with 13 Jbeta primers. The assay was immunoSEQ multiplex PCR, and TCRdb's table has in-frame clones only and misses some. This table holds around 120,000 clones, over 60% found once. The sequenced sample was PBMCs. This clonotype was sampled from a woman between 35 and 50 years old in good health and CMV-seropositive. The V and J genes are TRBV5-4 and TRBJ1-2; TRBD1 matches at 8 bases. Here the CDR3 reads CASSLGGQGGPNYGYTF. CDR3 coding DNA: TGTGCCAGCAGCTTGGGTGGACAGGGAGGCCCTAACTATGGCTACACCTTC.